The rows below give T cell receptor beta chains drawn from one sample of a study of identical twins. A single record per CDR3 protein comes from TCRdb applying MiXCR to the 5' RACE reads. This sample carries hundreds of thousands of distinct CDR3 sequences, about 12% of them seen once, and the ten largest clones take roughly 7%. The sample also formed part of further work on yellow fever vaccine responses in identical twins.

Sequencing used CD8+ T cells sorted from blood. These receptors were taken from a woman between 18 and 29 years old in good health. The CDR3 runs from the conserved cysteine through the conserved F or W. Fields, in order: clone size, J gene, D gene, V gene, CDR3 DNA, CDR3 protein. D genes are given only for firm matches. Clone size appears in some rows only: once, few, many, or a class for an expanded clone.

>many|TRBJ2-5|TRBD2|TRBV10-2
TGCGCCAGCACCCCCCCAGGGCTAGCGGGGTGGGAGACCCAGTACTTC
CASTPPGLAGWETQYF
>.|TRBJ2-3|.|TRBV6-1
TGTGCCAGCAGTGAAGGGGGAAACGACCTCTCAGATACGCAGTATTTT
CASSEGGNDLSDTQYF
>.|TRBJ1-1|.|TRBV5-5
TGTGCCAGCAGCTTGGGAGTGGGCGGTGAAGCTTTCTTT
CASSLGVGGEAFF
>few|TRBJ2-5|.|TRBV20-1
TGCAGTGCTAGGGGGGGGGCAGCCCAAGAGACCCAGTACTTC
CSARGGAAQETQYF
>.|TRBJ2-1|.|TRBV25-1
TGTGCCAGCAGTGCCAACCTAGCTTATCCGGACAATGAGCAGTTCTTC
CASSANLAYPDNEQFF
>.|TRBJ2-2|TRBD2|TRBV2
TGTGCCAGCAGTGAAGATGCTAGCGGGGGGAACACCGGGGAGCTGTTTTTT
CASSEDASGGNTGELFF
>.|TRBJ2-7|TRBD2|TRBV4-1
TGCGCCAGCAGCCAAGTCCCTAGCGGGTACGAGCAGTACTTC
CASSQVPSGYEQYF
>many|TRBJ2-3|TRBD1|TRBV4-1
TGCGCCAGCAGCCCGGGACAGGGAATTCCAGATACGCAGTATTTT
CASSPGQGIPDTQYF
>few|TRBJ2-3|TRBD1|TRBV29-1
TGCAGCGTTCGAGGGGGCTGGGCAGATACGCAGTATTTT
CSVRGGWADTQYF
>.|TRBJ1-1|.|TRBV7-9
TGTGCCAGCAGCCCAGCTGGGCCCCCGGGGGCTTTCTTT
CASSPAGPPGAFF
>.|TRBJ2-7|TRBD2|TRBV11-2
TGTGCCAGCAGCCAACGGACTAGCGGGAGTCCCCCAAACTACGAGCAGTACTTC
CASSQRTSGSPPNYEQYF
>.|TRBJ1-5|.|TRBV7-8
TGTGCCAGCAGCTTAGATGGGGTGCGCAGCAATCAGCCCCAGCATTTT
CASSLDGVRSNQPQHF
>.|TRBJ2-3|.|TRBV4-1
TGCGCCAGCAGCCAAGTATACGGGGGACGCACAGATACGCAGTATTTT
CASSQVYGGRTDTQYF
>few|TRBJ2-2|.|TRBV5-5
TGTGCCAGCAGGGAAAGCTGGTCGGGCACCGGGGAGCTGTTTTTT
CASRESWSGTGELFF
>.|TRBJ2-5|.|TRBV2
TGTGCCAGCAGTGATGGGGCAGGAGACTTCCAAGAGACCCAGTACTTC
CASSDGAGDFQETQYF
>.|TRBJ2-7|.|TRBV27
TGTGCCAGCAGTTGGGGGGCGCTCTACGAGCAGTACTTC
CASSWGALYEQYF
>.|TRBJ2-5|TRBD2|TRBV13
TGTGCCAGCAGCTTAAGCTTGCGGGGGGGCCAAGAGACCCAGTACTTC
CASSLSLRGGQETQYF
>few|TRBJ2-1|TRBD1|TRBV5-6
TGTGCCAGCAGCAGCAAGGGACAGTACAATGAGCAGTTCTTC
CASSSKGQYNEQFF
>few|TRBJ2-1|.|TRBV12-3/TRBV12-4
TGTGCCAGCAGTTTATTAGGGCTGAATGAGCAGTTCTTC
CASSLLGLNEQFF
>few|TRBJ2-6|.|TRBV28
TGTGCCAGCAGTTTGGTGTCTGACTCTTGGGCCAACGTCCTGACTTTC
CASSLVSDSWANVLTF
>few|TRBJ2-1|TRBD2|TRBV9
TGTGCCAGCAGTCCTAGCGGGGGCTCGGTCAATGAGCAGTTCTTC
CASSPSGGSVNEQFF
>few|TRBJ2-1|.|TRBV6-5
TGTGCCAGCAGTTACTCGAGTTTCCCTGACAATGAGCAGTTCTTC
CASSYSSFPDNEQFF
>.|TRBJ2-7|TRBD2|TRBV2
TGTGCCAGCAGTGGACTAGCGGGAGGCACGTACGAGCAGTACTTC
CASSGLAGGTYEQYF
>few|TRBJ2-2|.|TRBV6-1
TGTGCCAGCAGTGAAGGGACCGGGAAAGTAAACACCGGGGAGTTGTTTTTT
CASSEGTGKVNTGELFF
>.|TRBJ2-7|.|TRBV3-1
TGTGCCAGCAGCCAAGACCCGGGGGATTTTACCGGGATTTATTACGAGCAGTACTTC
CASSQDPGDFTGIYYEQYF
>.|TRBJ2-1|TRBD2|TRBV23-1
TGCGCCAGCAGTCATGCCGGGAGGGGGGCCACCGAGAATGAGCAGTTCTTC
CASSHAGRGATENEQFF
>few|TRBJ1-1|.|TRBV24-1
TGTGCCACCAATAGCGGGGGCACTGAAGCTTTCTTT
CATNSGGTEAFF
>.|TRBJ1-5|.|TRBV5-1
TGCGCCAGCAGCTTGCAAGGGAATAGCAATCAGCCCCAGCATTTT
CASSLQGNSNQPQHF
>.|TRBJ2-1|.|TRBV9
TGTGCCAGCAGCGTAGCAGGGGAGATTGAGCAGTTCTTC
CASSVAGEIEQFF
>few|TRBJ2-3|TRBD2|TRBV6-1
TGTGCCAGCAGCCCACGAGCGGGGCCATCTAGCACAGATACGCAGTATTTT
CASSPRAGPSSTDTQYF